This paragraph reports one T cell receptor beta chain. Its specificity is not known. This specimen belongs to a study of Ad26.COV2.S vaccination and SARS-CoV-2 variants. Study at large: Dosing was one shot or two shots 56 days apart.

Germline CDR1 and CDR2: MDHEN and SYDVKM. V was trimmed by 3 bases and J by 7 bases, leaving 21 bases between them. This CDR3 has 17 amino acids. Treatment here: roughly 18 received Ad26.COV2.S at low or high dose, single or two shots; about 5 received placebo; per-sample allocation not given. Collection of samples fell on day 63 after the first vaccine or placebo injection. Wuhan-strain SARS-CoV-2 spike was expressed by the Ad26 vector that made up the vaccine. The repertoire was sequenced with immunoSEQ multiplex PCR; TCRdb's copy has only in-frame clones and lacks some. The sample has about 440,000 clones, 90% seen once. Overall study findings and caveats: Post-vaccination spike-specific CD8+ and CD4+ T cell responses reportedly had substantial breadth.

The sequencing used peripheral blood, collected in a trial of Ad26.COV2.S vaccine versus placebo. The TCR originated in a person between 18 and 59 years old who received the Ad26.COV2.S COVID-19 vaccine or a placebo. This rearrangement joins TRBV28 to TRBJ1-4; the D is unclear. The CDR3 region is CASSFLLGASESEKLFF. As DNA, the CDR3 is TGTGCCAGCAGTTTTCTTCTCGGAGCGTCAGAAAGTGAAAAACTGTTTTTT. Looking up the rest from reference TRBV28 and TRBJ1-4 gives the full variable domain: DVKVTQSSRYLVKRTGEKVFLECVQDMDHENMFWYRQDPGLGLRLIYFSYDVKMKEKGDIPEGYSVSREKKERFSLILESASTNQTSMYLCASSFLLGASESEKLFFGSGTQLSVL.